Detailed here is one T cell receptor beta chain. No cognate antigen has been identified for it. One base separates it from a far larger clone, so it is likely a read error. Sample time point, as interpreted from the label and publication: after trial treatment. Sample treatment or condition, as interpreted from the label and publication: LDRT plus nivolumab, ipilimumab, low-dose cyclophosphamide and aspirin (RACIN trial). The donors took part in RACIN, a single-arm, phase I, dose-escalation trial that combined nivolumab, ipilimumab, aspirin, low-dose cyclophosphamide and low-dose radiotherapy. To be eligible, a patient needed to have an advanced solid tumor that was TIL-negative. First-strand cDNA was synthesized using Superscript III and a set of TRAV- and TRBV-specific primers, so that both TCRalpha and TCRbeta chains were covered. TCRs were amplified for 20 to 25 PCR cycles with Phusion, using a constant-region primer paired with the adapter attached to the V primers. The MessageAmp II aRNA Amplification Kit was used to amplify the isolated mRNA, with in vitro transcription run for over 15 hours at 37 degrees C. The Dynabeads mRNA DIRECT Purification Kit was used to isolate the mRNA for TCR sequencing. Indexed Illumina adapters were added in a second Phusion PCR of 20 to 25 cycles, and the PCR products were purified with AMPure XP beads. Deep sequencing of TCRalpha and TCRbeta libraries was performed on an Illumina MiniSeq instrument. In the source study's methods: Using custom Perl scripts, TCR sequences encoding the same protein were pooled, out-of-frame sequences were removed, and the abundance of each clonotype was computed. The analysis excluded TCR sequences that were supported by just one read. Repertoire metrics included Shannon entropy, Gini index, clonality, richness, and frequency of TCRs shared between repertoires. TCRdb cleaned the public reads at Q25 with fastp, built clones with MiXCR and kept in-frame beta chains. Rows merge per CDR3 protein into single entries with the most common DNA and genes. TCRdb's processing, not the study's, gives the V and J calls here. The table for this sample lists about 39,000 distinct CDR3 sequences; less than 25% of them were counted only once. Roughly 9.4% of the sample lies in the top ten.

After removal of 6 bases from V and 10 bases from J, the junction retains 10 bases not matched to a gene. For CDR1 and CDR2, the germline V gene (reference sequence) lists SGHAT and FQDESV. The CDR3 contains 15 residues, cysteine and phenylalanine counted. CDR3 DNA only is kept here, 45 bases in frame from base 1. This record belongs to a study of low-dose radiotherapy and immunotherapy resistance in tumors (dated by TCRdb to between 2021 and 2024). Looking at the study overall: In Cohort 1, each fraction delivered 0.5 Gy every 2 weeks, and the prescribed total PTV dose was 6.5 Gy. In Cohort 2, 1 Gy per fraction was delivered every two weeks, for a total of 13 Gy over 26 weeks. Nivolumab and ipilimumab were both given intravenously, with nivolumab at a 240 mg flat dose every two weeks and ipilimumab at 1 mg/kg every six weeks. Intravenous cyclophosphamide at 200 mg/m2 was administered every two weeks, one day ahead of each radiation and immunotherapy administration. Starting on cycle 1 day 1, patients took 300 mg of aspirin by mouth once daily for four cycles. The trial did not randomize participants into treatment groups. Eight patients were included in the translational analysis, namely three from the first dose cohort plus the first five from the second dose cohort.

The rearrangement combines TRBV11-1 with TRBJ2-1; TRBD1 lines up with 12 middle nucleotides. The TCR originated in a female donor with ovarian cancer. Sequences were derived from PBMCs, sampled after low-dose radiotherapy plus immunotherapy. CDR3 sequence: CASSHPGQGANEQFF. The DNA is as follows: TGTGCCAGCAGTCATCCGGGACAGGGGGCGAACGAGCAGTTCTTC.